The text below deals with one T cell receptor beta chain. The specificity of this receptor is unknown. Per-nucleotide qualities are absent, and no much larger clonotype sits a single base away. CDR1 and CDR2 are read off the germline V gene (reference sequence) as PRHDT and FYEKMQ. Unmatched junction bases come to 3, with V trimmed by 1 base and J by 4 bases. Taken from cysteine to phenylalanine, the CDR3 has 15 residues. The kept DNA is CDR3 alone, 45 bases in frame from the first base. These data originate in a study of OX40 agonist ivuxolimab in advanced cancers. With regard to the full study: Ivuxolimab was a fully human IgG2 agonistic monoclonal antibody targeting the costimulatory receptor OX40 (CD134). Intravenous ivuxolimab was administered to patients every 2 weeks at six dose levels: 0.01, 0.1, 0.3, 1.5, 3 and 10 mg/kg. Among the 52 dose-escalation patients, roughly 20 had hepatocellular carcinoma, approximately 15 melanoma, 9 renal cell carcinoma and 9 head and neck cancer. In the dose-escalation cohort, roughly 80% of patients were male, and the mean age was approximately 60 years, with a range of roughly 23 to 85. Prior anti-PD-1, anti-PD-L1 or anti-CTLA-4 therapy was permitted, and checkpoint inhibitors had been received by about 37% of dose-escalation patients. Partial responses were achieved by three dose-escalation patients, of whom one had hepatocellular carcinoma and two had cutaneous melanoma. The point of sequencing TCRbeta in the periphery was to test whether ivuxolimab changed TCR sequence diversity and drove clonal T-cell expansion. The paper covers the monotherapy dose-escalation part of the phase I ivuxolimab trial, which included N of about 50 patients. Points the paper makes about the study in general: Low levels of normalized T-cell clonal expansion were also seen in some patients who did not respond. Partial responders in the 0.1-3.0 mg/kg groups had among the lowest normalized peripheral clonal expansion, especially among CD8+ T cells. On average, CD8+ T cells showed more expanded clones than CD4+ T cells after ivuxolimab. At doses of 0.1 to 3.0 mg/kg, clonal expansion of both CD4+ and CD8+ blood T cells was observed from baseline to week 6. The antigen specificity of the clonally expanded peripheral T cells was not determined.

Genomic DNA was extracted from sorted cells for sequencing of the TCRbeta CDR3 region. The immunoSEQ Assay was used to sequence the TCRbeta CDR3 regions. Held by TCRdb, this immuneACCESS table contains in-frame sequences only and omits some clones. Under half of the omission traces to an unresolved V gene where checked; the cause of the rest is unknown. Here the sample has under 85,000 clones; 90% to 95% occur a single time. In total, the top ten clones hold roughly 11% of the sample. Patients with a history of autoimmune disease or receiving systemic immunosuppression were excluded from the trial. Peripheral blood for TCR sequencing was collected from all dose cohorts at baseline, on cycle 4 day 1, and on cycle 7 day 1. The samples were taken from a phase I, first-in-human, multicenter, open-label dose-escalation trial of ivuxolimab. Adults with locally advanced or metastatic head and neck squamous cell, hepatocellular, melanoma or renal cell carcinoma were enrolled in the trial. Before TCR sequencing, CD4+ T cells and CD8+ T cells were sorted from peripheral blood as separate populations.

The clonotype comes from an adult with an advanced solid tumor such as melanoma, head and neck, liver or kidney cancer. The sample consisted of CD4+ or CD8+ T cells sorted from blood, taken in a trial of the OX40 agonist ivuxolimab. The chain joins TRBV13 to TRBJ2-7, and 11 bases in between align with TRBD2. The DNA reads TGTGCCAGCAGCTTAGCGTCTAGCGGGAGGTACGAGCAGTACTTC. Translated, it reads CASSLASSGRYEQYF.